This TCR beta chain was found in a study of cytomegalovirus exposure and HLA in healthy donors. As regards this clone: What it recognizes is unknown.

Germline V gene lookup returns CDR1 LNHDA and CDR2 SQIVND (reference sequence). This CDR3 comprises 15 residues. V lost 3 bases to trimming and J lost 1 base; unmatched junction nucleotides: 5. General study points: Cytomegalovirus association was listed for 164 TCR beta chains.

Use of 60 Vbeta and 13 Jbeta primers characterized the PCR. The data were produced by immunoSEQ multiplex PCR, yet TCRdb's version contains in-frame clones alone and is incomplete. The sample comprises 90,000 to 120,000 clones, 79% of which are singletons, and about 3.4% rests with the top ten. The sequence was obtained from a woman aged 40-49 years in good health and CMV-seronegative. This chain links TRBV19 with TRBJ1-1; 7 bases map to TRBD1. Sequenced input: PBMCs. The CDR3 spells CASSILRDRNTEAFF. CDR3 sequence (DNA): TGTGCCAGTAGTATCCTACGGGACAGGAACACTGAAGCTTTCTTT. Complete variable domain (other parts from reference TRBV19 and TRBJ1-1): DGGITQSPKYLFRKEGQNVTLSCEQNLNHDAMYWYRQDPGQGLRLIYYSQIVNDFQKGDIAEGYSVSREKKESFPLTVTSAQKNPTAFYLCASSILRDRNTEAFFGQGTRLTVV.